The entry that follows covers one TCR beta chain sequence. With V trimmed by 4 bases and J by 5 bases, 6 bases remained unmatched. The CDR3 has 14 amino acids. From germline, CDR1 is KGHSH and CDR2 LQKENI. The data were obtained in a study of blood T cell repertoires in COVID-19. Across the study: The origin of the acute and convalescent COVID-19 samples was the United States, Italy and Spain. The cDNA or gDNA used as material had been derived from T cells, B-cell-depleted T cells, or PBMCs.

In the original processing: Counts of nucleated cells, estimated from reference gene primer amplification, were obtained. Sequencing was performed with immunoSEQ multiplex PCR; in TCRdb, only in-frame clones are kept and a portion is missing. The DNA gave D and trimming, while V, J and clone size come from that table. The data show 100,000 to 150,000 clones, with 81% seen just once and 3.8% held by the top ten. Sequencing input: peripheral blood. The receptor was isolated from a woman aged 45-60 years with acute or convalescent COVID-19. The chain combines TRBV18 with TRBJ2-7, with 9 nucleotides matching TRBD1. CDR3: CASSLGTGIDEQYF. CDR3 coding DNA: TGTGCCAGCTCACTCGGGACAGGGATCGACGAGCAGTACTTC.